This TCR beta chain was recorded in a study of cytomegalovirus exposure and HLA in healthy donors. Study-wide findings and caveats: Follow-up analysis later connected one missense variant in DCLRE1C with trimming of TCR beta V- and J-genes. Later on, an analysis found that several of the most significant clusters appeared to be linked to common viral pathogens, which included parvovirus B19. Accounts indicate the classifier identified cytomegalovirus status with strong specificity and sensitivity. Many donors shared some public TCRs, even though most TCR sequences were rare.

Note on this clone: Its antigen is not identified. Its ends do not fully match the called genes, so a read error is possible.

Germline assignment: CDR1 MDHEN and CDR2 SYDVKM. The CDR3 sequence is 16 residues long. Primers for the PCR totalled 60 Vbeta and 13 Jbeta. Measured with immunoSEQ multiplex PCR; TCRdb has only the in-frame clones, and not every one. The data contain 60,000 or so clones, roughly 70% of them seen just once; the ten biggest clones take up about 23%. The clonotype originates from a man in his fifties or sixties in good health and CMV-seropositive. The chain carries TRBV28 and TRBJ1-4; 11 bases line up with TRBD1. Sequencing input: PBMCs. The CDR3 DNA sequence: TGTGCCAGCAGTTCAATCCGGGACAGGGGGAATGGAAAACTGTTTTTT. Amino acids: CASSSIRDRGNGKLFF.